This T cell receptor (beta chain) was profiled in a study of CD8+CD57+ T cells in acquired aplastic anemia. The table lists this clonotype with a count of one. Genomic DNA provided the template from which TCR beta VDJ and CDR3 profiles were obtained. Via MiXCR, TCRdb re-called the reads, giving one row per CDR3 protein. The data hold 180,000 or so distinct CDR3 sequences, with around 45% observed a single time. This clonotype originated in a human donor in good health. The sequenced material came from sorted CD4+, CD8+, or CD8+CD57+ T cells (not recorded which) from PBMCs.

The CDR3 nucleotides read TGCGCCAGCAGTGGCGGAACTTCCTACGAGCAGTACTTC. Its protein is CASSGGTSYEQYF. J is TRBJ2-7 and V is TRBV10-2; D ambiguous. Germline CDR1 reads WSHSY; CDR2 reads SAAADI. The CDR3 consists of 13 residues. The V and J ends lost 4 bases and 1 base respectively, with 8 bases between them.